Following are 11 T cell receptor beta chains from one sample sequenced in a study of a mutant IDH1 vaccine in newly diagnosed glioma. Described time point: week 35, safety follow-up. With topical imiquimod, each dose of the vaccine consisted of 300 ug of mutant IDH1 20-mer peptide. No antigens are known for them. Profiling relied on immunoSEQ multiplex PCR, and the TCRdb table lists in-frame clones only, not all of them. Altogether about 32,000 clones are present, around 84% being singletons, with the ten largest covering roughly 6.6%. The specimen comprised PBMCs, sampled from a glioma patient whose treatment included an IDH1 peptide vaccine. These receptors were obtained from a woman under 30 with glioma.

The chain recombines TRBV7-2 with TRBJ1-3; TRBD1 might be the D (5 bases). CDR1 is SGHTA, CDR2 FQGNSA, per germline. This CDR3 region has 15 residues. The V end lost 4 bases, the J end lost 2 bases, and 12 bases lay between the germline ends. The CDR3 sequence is CASSSGTVPGNTIYF. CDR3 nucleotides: TGTGCCAGCAGCTCAGGGACGGTTCCTGGAAACACCATATATTTT.

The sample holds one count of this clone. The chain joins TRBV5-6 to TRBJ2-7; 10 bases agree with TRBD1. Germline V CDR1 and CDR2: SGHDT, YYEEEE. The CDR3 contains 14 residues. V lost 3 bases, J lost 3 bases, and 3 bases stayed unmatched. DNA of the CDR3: TGTGCCAGCAGCTGGGACAGGGGTTACTACGAGCAGTACTTC. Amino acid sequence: CASSWDRGYYEQYF.

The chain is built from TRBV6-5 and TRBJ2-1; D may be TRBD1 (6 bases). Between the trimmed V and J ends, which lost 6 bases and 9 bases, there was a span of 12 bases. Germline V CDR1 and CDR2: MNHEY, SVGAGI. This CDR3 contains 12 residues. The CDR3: CASSDRFGEQFF. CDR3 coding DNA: TGTGCCAGCAGCGACAGGTTCGGTGAGCAGTTCTTC.

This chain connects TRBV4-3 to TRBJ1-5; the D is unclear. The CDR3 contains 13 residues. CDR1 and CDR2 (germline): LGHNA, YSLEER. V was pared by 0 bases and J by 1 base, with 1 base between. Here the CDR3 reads CASSQESNQPQHF. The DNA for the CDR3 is TGCGCCAGCAGCCAAGAAAGCAATCAGCCCCAGCATTTT.

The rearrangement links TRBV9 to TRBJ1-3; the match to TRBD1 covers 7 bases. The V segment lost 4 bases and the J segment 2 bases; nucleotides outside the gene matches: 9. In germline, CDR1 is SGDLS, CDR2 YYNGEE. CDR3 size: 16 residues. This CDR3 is CASSLQTTGTGNTIYF. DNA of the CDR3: TGTGCCAGCAGCCTTCAGACGACAGGGACTGGAAACACCATATATTTT.

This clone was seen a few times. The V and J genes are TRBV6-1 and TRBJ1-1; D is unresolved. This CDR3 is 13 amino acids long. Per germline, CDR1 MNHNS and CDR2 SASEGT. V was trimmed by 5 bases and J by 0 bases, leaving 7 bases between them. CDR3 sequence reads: CASSLTLNTEAFF. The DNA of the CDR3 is TGTGCCAGCAGTTTGACGCTGAACACTGAAGCTTTCTTT.

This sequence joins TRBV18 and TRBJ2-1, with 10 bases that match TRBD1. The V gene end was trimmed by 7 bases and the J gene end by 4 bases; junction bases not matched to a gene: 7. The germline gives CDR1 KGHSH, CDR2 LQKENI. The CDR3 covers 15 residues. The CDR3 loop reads CASYTGQGSYNEQFF. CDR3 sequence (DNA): TGTGCCAGCTATACGGGACAGGGGAGTTACAATGAGCAGTTCTTC.

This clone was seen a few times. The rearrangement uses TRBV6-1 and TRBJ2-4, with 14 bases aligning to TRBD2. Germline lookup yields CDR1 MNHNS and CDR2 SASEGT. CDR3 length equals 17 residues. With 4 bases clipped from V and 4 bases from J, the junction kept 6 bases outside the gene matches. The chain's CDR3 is CASSVSTSGGAKNIQYF. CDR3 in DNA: TGTGCCAGCAGTGTATCGACTAGCGGGGGGGCGAAAAACATTCAGTACTTC.

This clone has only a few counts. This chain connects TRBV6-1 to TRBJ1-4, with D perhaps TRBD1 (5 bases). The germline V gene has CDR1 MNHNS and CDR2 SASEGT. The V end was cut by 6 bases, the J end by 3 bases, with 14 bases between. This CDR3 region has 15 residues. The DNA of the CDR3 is TGTGCCAGCAGCGAGGGGCGAGGTTCTAATGAAAAACTGTTTTTT. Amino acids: CASSEGRGSNEKLFF.

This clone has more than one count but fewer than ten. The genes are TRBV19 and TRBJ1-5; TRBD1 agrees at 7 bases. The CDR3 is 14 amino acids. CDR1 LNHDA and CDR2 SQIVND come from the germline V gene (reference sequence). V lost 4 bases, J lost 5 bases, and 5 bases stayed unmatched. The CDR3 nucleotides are TGTGCCAGTAGTAGGTACGACAGGGATCAGCCCCAGCATTTT. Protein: CASSRYDRDQPQHF.

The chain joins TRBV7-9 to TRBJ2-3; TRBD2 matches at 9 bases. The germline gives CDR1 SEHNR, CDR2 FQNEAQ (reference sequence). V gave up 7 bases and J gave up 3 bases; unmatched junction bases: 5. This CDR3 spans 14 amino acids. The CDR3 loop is CASKQTSGTDTQYF. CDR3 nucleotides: TGTGCCAGCAAACAAACTAGCGGGACAGATACGCAGTATTTT. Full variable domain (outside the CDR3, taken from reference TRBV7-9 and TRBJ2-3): DTGVSQNPRHKITKRGQNVTFRCDPISEHNRLYWYRQTLGQGPEFLTYFQNEAQLEKSRLLSDRFSAERPKGSFSTLEIQRTEQGDSAMYLCASKQTSGTDTQYFGPGTRLTVL.